Each of the 4 T cell receptor beta chains below was sequenced from the same sample in a study of blood T cells in healthy people across ages. A sample-barcoded 5' primer and a J-beta primer mix were used in a second PCR of about 6 to 11 cycles. TCRdb analysed the 5' RACE reads with MiXCR anew, one entry per CDR3 protein. The table includes around 1.7 million distinct CDR3 sequences, under 30% detected once. Sequences were obtained from blood. Receptors were obtained from a woman aged 30 to 39 in good health.

This clonotype occurred a few times. The chain couples TRBV20-1 to TRBJ2-5; TRBD2 matches 10 bases. The trim removed 6 bases at V and 4 bases at J, leaving 8 bases unmatched. The CDR3 contains 14 residues. The V gene's germline CDR1 is DFQATT and CDR2 SNEGSKA (reference sequence). This CDR3 reads CSALAGGVRETQYF. The CDR3 DNA follows: TGCAGTGCCTTAGCGGGGGGAGTAAGAGAGACCCAGTACTTC.

This rearrangement joins TRBV15 to TRBJ2-3, with 7 positions matching TRBD1. The CDR3 is 14 amino acids. The J segment lost 6 bases and the V segment lost 3 bases, leaving 6 bases of the junction unmatched. Germline-derived CDR1 and CDR2 are LNHNV and YYDKDF (reference sequence). This chain's CDR3 is CATSSYRGEDTQYF. CDR3 sequence (DNA): TGTGCCACCAGCAGCTACAGGGGTGAGGATACGCAGTATTTT.

In its sample, this clonotype was seen many times. This chain connects TRBV5-4 to TRBJ1-4; TRBD1 matches at 8 bases. CDR1 and CDR2 (germline): SGHNT, YYREEE (reference sequence). The junction had 4 bases not matched to a gene; V was cut back by 4 bases and J by 5 bases. CDR3 size: 14 residues. The CDR3 bases are TGTGCCAGCAGCAACAGGGGGTGGAATGAAAAACTGTTTTTT. Translated: CASSNRGWNEKLFF. The variable domain in full, with the rest retrieved from reference TRBV5-4 and TRBJ1-4, is ETGVTQSPTHLIKTRGQQVTLRCSSQSGHNTVSWYQQALGQGPQFIFQYYREEENGRGNFPPRFSGLQFPNYSSELNVNALELDDSALYLCASSNRGWNEKLFFGSGTQLSVL.

V usage is TRBV27 and J usage is TRBJ2-1; D is uncertain. This CDR3 spans 15 amino acids. The V end lost 2 bases, the J end lost 6 bases, and 14 bases lay between the germline ends. Germline CDR1 reads MNHEY; CDR2 reads SMNVEV (reference sequence). The CDR3 is CASSLKVRYGNEQFF. Here the CDR3 DNA reads TGTGCCAGCAGTTTAAAGGTCAGGTATGGCAATGAGCAGTTCTTC.